These 18 T cell receptor beta chains originate from one sample sequenced in a study of CD8 T cells in ankylosing spondylitis. Points from the study as a whole: Roughly eight highly homologous variants made up a TCR beta motif, and this motif appeared characteristic of ankylosing spondylitis blood.

TCRdb passed the 5' RACE reads through MiXCR, listing each CDR3 protein once. The table has about 540,000 distinct CDR3 sequences, about 13% seen once. No antigen has been assigned to these receptors. Material for sequencing was blood, either unsorted or a sorted T cell fraction (not recorded which). The receptors were sampled from a male donor with ankylosing spondylitis.

This clonotype was detected only a few times. The gene calls are TRBV6-2 or TRBV6-3 and TRBJ2-7; D remains ambiguous. CDR1 MNHEY and CDR2 SVGEGT come from the germline V gene. Trimming removed 9 bases from V and 3 bases from J, with 9 bases in between. The CDR3 consists of 11 residues. The DNA for the CDR3 is TGTGCCAGTCGAAGACACTACGAGCAGTACTTC. It yields the protein CASRRHYEQYF.

This clonotype was counted only a few times. The chain combines TRBV5-1 with TRBJ2-3; 8 bases map to TRBD1. The germline CDR1 and CDR2 sequences are SGHRS and YFSETQ. V dropped 4 bases and J dropped 5; count of bases not matched to a gene: 15. The CDR3 is 17 residues long. CDR3 in DNA: TGCGCCAGCAGCCCCCCGGACAGGGCCTTTGGAGTAGATACGCAGTATTTT. Its translation: CASSPPDRAFGVDTQYF.

The table lists this clonotype with a few counts. This sequence joins TRBV7-7 and TRBJ2-7; possible D gene TRBD2, 5 bases. This CDR3 contains 15 residues. V gave up 1 base and J gave up 4 bases, with 14 bases separating them. Per the germline V gene, CDR1 is SSHAT and CDR2 is FNYEAQ (reference sequence). CDR3: CASSLGVATFYEQYF. Written as DNA, the CDR3 is TGTGCCAGCAGCTTAGGGGTAGCGACCTTTTACGAGCAGTACTTC.

This clonotype has more than one count but fewer than ten. This sequence joins TRBV12-3 or TRBV12-4 and TRBJ2-7, with D possibly TRBD2 on 7 matching bases. This CDR3 has 14 amino acids. V lost 4 bases and J 3 bases, leaving 13 bases between the germline ends. The CDR3 protein is CASSSERGGYEQYV. The DNA of the CDR3 is TGTGCCAGCAGTTCGGAAAGGGGGGGCTACGAGCAGTACGTC.

This clonotype was found many times. The rearrangement links TRBV3-1 to TRBJ1-3; D unresolved. Germline CDR1 reads LGHDT; CDR2 reads YNNKEL (reference sequence). The ends were cut back, 6 bases at V and 0 bases at J, with 9 bases in the middle. This CDR3 spans 14 amino acids. The CDR3 DNA follows: TGTGCCAGCAGGGACTCCTTCTCTGGAAACACCATATATTTT. This translates into CASRDSFSGNTIYF.

A remark on this clonotype: An end of the junction differs from the germline gene, which may be a read error. The chain employs TRBV7-2 and TRBJ2-7; D perhaps matches TRBD2 (5 bases). Germline CDR1 and CDR2: SGHTA and FQGNSA. This CDR3 contains 15 residues. The CDR3: CASSLARVTNYEQYF. CDR3 DNA sequence: TGTGCCAGCAGCCTAGCACGGGTAACCAACTACGAGCAGTACTTC.

The chain carries TRBV7-9 and TRBJ2-1; weak D call: TRBD1 (5 bases). The CDR3 runs 17 residues. CDR1 is SEHNR, CDR2 FQNEAQ, per germline (reference sequence). The CDR3 DNA reads as TGTGTAGTTCCCCCCAATGGGGCGGCTAGCTCCTACAATGAGCAGTTCTTC. This codes for CVVPPNGAASSYNEQFF.

In the case of this clonotype: A read error may account for a junction end that differs from germline. The V call is TRBV10-3, the J call TRBJ2-7; D uncertain. The CDR3 runs 13 residues. Germline CDR1 is ENHRY and CDR2 is SYGVKD. As DNA, the CDR3 is TGTGCCATCAGTGAGTCAAGTTCCTACGAGCTGTACTTC. Translation gives CAISESSSYELYF.

The rearrangement links TRBV11-2 to TRBJ2-7; D perhaps matches TRBD2 (5 bases). Germline V gives CDR1 SGHAT, CDR2 FQNNGV. The length of the CDR3 is 13 residues. Trimming removed 5 bases from V and 5 bases from J, with 13 bases in between. The CDR3 spells CASSHTNGDEQYV. CDR3 sequence (DNA): TGTGCCAGCAGCCACACCAACGGGGACGAGCAGTACGTC.

This clonotype was detected a few times. The chain couples TRBV20-1 to TRBJ2-7, with TRBD2 matching over 10 bases. CDR3 size: 15 residues. V lost 0 bases and J lost 3; bases outside the gene matches: 5. Germline CDR1 DFQATT, CDR2 SNEGSKA (reference sequence). The CDR3: CSARDQASGSYEQYF. In DNA, the CDR3 is TGCAGTGCTAGAGATCAGGCTAGCGGGAGCTACGAGCAGTACTTC.

The genes are TRBV15 and TRBJ2-1; 10 bases align to TRBD2. Germline V gene sequence: CDR1 LNHNV, CDR2 YYDKDF (reference sequence). V lost 4 bases to trimming and J lost 6 bases; unmatched junction nucleotides: 9. The CDR3 totals 16 residues. The CDR3 loop reads CATSIKREGPRNEQFF. CDR3 nucleotide sequence: TGTGCCACCAGCATTAAGCGGGAGGGCCCTCGCAATGAGCAGTTCTTC.

This clonotype appeared many times. The gene calls are TRBV9 and TRBJ2-1; 10 bases agree with TRBD2. CDR1 is SGDLS and CDR2 is YYNGEE in the germline V gene. This CDR3 has 17 amino acids. The J segment lost 3 bases and the V segment lost 5 bases, leaving 11 bases of the junction unmatched. CDR3: CASSETSGRRIYNEQFF. The CDR3 nucleotides read TGTGCCAGCAGTGAGACTAGCGGGCGCCGTATCTACAATGAGCAGTTCTTC.

The chain combines TRBV7-6 with TRBJ1-3; a weak D match, TRBD1 (5 bases). CDR1 and CDR2 from the germline V gene are SGHVS and FNYEAQ. The CDR3 contains 16 residues. V shed 1 base and J shed 2 bases, with 12 bases lying between them. CDR3 sequence reads: CASSLDRAGTGNTIYF. The CDR3 nucleotides read TGTGCCAGCAGCTTAGATCGAGCAGGGACTGGAAACACCATATATTTT.

This sequence joins TRBV9 and TRBJ2-1, with 12 bases fitting TRBD2. This CDR3 has 17 residues. The junction had 7 bases not matched to a gene; V was cut back by 0 bases and J by 6 bases. The germline V gene encodes CDR1 SGDLS and CDR2 YYNGEE. The CDR3 loop is CASSVATLAGGRNEQFF. The CDR3 DNA is TGTGCCAGCAGCGTAGCTACACTAGCGGGAGGTCGCAATGAGCAGTTCTTC. Combining the CDR3 with reference TRBV9 and TRBJ2-1 gives the whole variable domain DSGVTQTPKHLITATGQRVTLRCSPRSGDLSVYWYQQSLDQGLQFLIQYYNGEERAKGNILERFSAQQFPDLHSELNLSSLELGDSALYFCASSVATLAGGRNEQFFGPGTRLTVL.

The CDR3: CASSLTGMGWPYNEQFF. CDR3 in DNA: TGTGCCAGCAGCTTGACAGGGATGGGGTGGCCTTACAATGAGCAGTTCTTC. The V gene is TRBV5-6, the J gene TRBJ2-1; a weak D match, TRBD1 (6 bases). Looked up from germline, CDR1 is SGHDT and CDR2 is YYEEEE. Between the trimmed V and J ends, which lost 1 base and 4 bases, there was a span of 18 bases. The CDR3 length is 17 residues.

There are a few counts of this clonotype. V usage is TRBV10-2 and J usage is TRBJ1-1; no definite D call. Trimming removed 7 bases at V and 1 base at J, with 4 bases between. This CDR3 has 11 residues. Germline V gene lookup returns CDR1 WSHSY and CDR2 SAAADI. The DNA of the CDR3 is TGCGCCAGCAAGGGGAACACTGAAGCTTTCTTT. It yields the protein CASKGNTEAFF.

The CDR3 spells CASSSPSSNPQDNEQFF. The CDR3 region has the DNA TGTGCCAGCAGTTCCCCCTCTTCCAACCCACAGGACAATGAGCAGTTCTTC. This sequence joins TRBV6-5 and TRBJ2-1; maybe TRBD1 (5 bases). The V end was cut by 4 bases, the J end by 5 bases, with 21 bases between. Germline assignment: CDR1 MNHEY and CDR2 SVGAGI. This CDR3 is built from 17 residues.

The V gene is TRBV20-1, the J gene TRBJ1-1, with D possibly being TRBD1 (5 bases). The CDR3 sequence is 13 residues long. Germline assignment: CDR1 DFQATT and CDR2 SNEGSKA (reference sequence). Trimming removed 7 bases at V and 0 bases at J, with 12 bases between. The DNA for the CDR3 is TGCAGTGACACGGGACGGATGAACACTGAAGCTTTCTTT. This codes for CSDTGRMNTEAFF.